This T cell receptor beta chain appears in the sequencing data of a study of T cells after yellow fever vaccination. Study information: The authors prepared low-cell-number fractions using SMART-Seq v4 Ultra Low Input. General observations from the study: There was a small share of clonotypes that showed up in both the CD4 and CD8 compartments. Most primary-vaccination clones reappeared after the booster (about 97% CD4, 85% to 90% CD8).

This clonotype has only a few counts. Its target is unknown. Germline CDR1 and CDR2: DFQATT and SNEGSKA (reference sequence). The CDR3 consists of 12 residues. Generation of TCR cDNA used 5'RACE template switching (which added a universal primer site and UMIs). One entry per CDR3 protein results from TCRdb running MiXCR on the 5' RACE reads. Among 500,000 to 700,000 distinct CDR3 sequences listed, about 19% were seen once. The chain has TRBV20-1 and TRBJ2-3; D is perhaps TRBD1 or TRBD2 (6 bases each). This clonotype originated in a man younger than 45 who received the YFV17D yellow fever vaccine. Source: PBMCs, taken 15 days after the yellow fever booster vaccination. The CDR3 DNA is TGCAGCCTTAGGGGGGCCCACGATACGCAGTATTTT. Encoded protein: CSLRGAHDTQYF.